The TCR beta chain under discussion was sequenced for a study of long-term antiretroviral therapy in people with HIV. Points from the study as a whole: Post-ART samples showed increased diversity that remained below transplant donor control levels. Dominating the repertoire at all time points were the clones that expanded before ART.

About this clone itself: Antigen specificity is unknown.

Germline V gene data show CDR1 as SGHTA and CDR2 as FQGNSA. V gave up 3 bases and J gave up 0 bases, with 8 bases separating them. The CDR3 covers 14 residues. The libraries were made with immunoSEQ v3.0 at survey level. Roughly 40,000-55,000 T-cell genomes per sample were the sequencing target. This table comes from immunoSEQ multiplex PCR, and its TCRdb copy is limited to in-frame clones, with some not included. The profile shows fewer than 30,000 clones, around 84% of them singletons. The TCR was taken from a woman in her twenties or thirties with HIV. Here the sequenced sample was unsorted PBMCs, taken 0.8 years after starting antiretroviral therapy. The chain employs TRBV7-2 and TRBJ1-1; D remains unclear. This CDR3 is CASSFSRMNTEAFF. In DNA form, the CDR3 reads TGTGCCAGCAGCTTTTCGAGAATGAACACTGAAGCTTTCTTT.